What follows describes a single TCR beta chain. Its antigen is still unknown. This table comes from immunoSEQ multiplex PCR, and its TCRdb copy is limited to in-frame clones, with some not included. The profile covers tens of thousands of clones, with 90% appearing a single time and more than 1.5% taken by the ten largest. The data originate from a study of OX40 agonist ivuxolimab in advanced cancers. Study-level information: Earlier anti-PD-1, anti-PD-L1 or anti-CTLA-4 therapy was permitted; around 40% had received some.

V gave up 8 bases and J gave up 8 bases; unmatched junction bases: 8. Germline CDR1 reads SGHNT; CDR2 reads YENEEA. This CDR3 has 13 residues. Overall study findings and caveats: There were, on average, more expanded clones in CD8+ T cells than in CD4+. Expanded peripheral T-cell antigen specificity went undetermined.

Collection of blood occurred at baseline, at cycle 4 day 1, and at cycle 7 day 1. The chain combines TRBV11-3 with TRBJ2-1; 8 nucleotides align to TRBD2. The receptor comes from an adult with an advanced solid tumor such as melanoma, head and neck, liver or kidney cancer. Sequencing used CD4+ or CD8+ T cells sorted from blood, obtained in a trial of the OX40 agonist ivuxolimab. CDR3 protein: CASEAGGNYEQFF. The CDR3 region has the DNA TGTGCCAGCGAGGCGGGAGGTAACTATGAGCAGTTCTTC.